The rows below give T cell receptor beta chains drawn from one sample of a study of T cell responses to AZD1222 COVID-19 vaccine. This table comes from immunoSEQ multiplex PCR, and its TCRdb copy is limited to in-frame clones, with some not included. Here the sample spans tens of thousands of clones, roughly 80% being singletons. The sequences come from peripheral blood, collected 28 days after the second AZD1222 dose. These receptors came from an adult who received the AZD1222 COVID-19 vaccine. The CDR3 runs from the conserved cysteine through the conserved F or W. The D gene is left open where the match is weak. Only some rows state a clone size, as once, few, many or a class for expanded clones.

>TRBV12-3/TRBV12-4|TRBJ2-7|TRBD1|.
CASRWDSSYEQYF
TGTGCCAGCAGGTGGGACAGCTCCTACGAGCAGTACTTC
>TRBV7-2|TRBJ1-2|TRBD1|.
CASTPRTGGEYGYTF
TGTGCCAGCACCCCCAGGACAGGGGGTGAGTATGGCTACACCTTC
>TRBV2|TRBJ1-2|.|.
CASRRVSSNYGYTF
TGTGCCAGCAGGAGAGTTAGTAGTAACTATGGCTACACCTTC
>TRBV5-1|TRBJ1-1|.|.
CASSLGDLNTEAFF
TGCGCCAGCAGCTTAGGGGATTTGAACACTGAAGCTTTCTTT
>TRBV3-1/TRBV3-2|TRBJ1-5|.|.
CASSQDLQGPQPQHF
TGTGCCAGCAGCCAAGATCTTCAGGGCCCTCAGCCCCAGCATTTT
>TRBV9|TRBJ2-3|.|few
CASSVNPDTQYF
TGTGCCAGCAGCGTCAACCCGGATACGCAGTATTTT
>TRBV4-1|TRBJ1-1|.|.
CASSVPGANTEAFF
TGCGCCAGCAGCGTTCCGGGAGCGAACACTGAAGCTTTCTTT
>TRBV7-2|TRBJ2-1|TRBD2|.
CASSLLAAYNEQFF
TGTGCCAGCAGCTTACTAGCGGCCTACAATGAGCAGTTCTTC
>TRBV19|TRBJ2-1|TRBD2|few
CASRGLAGEYNEQFF
TGTGCCAGTAGAGGACTAGCGGGGGAATACAATGAGCAGTTCTTC
>TRBV6-6|TRBJ1-2|.|.
CASSTDGGRKGYTF
TGTGCCAGCAGTACGGACGGGGGACGAAAGGGCTACACCTTC
>TRBV2|TRBJ1-1|.|once
CASRTPGFMNTEAFF
TGTGCCAGCAGGACTCCGGGGTTCATGAACACTGAAGCTTTCTTT
>TRBV30|TRBJ2-3|.|few
CAWSSGDADTQYF
TGTGCCTGGAGTTCCGGTGATGCAGATACGCAGTATTTT
>TRBV10-2|TRBJ1-4|.|.
CASKVERAAEKLFF
TGCGCCAGCAAGGTCGAGAGGGCGGCTGAAAAACTGTTTTTT
>TRBV11-3|TRBJ2-1|TRBD2|.
CASSGTSGGAGEQFF
TGTGCCAGCAGCGGTACTAGCGGGGGGGCGGGTGAGCAGTTCTTC
>TRBV7-2|TRBJ1-6|.|few
CASSFQANSPLHF
TGTGCCAGCAGCTTTCAGGCCAATTCACCCCTCCACTTT
>TRBV11-2|TRBJ2-5|TRBD1|.
CASRGDREVRETQYF
TGTGCCAGCAGAGGAGACAGGGAAGTGAGGGAGACCCAGTACTTC
>TRBV28|TRBJ1-3|.|.
CASSLVSPTGNTIYF
TGTGCCAGCAGTTTAGTGTCACCCACTGGAAACACCATATATTTT
>TRBV4-1|TRBJ1-2|.|few
CASSQEVRGTGYTF
TGCGCCAGCAGCCAAGAAGTCAGGGGAACTGGCTACACCTTC
>TRBV6-5|TRBJ1-1|.|.
CASRYRAMNTEAFF
TGTGCCAGCAGGTACAGGGCGATGAACACTGAAGCTTTCTTT
>TRBV11-2|TRBJ2-5|TRBD2|.
CASSLGGARAGETQYF
TGTGCCAGCAGCTTAGGAGGGGCCCGAGCGGGGGAGACCCAGTACTTC